This T cell receptor (beta chain) was sequenced for a study of cytomegalovirus exposure and HLA in healthy donors. The CDR3 consists of 13 residues. V was shortened by 5 bases and J by 0 bases, with 8 bases between the two germline ends. Germline CDR1 is SGHDT and CDR2 is YYEEEE. PCR used 60 Vbeta primers and 13 Jbeta primers. Sequencing used immunoSEQ multiplex PCR; TCRdb keeps in-frame clones, though not all of them. The sample consists of about 180,000 clones, about three quarters of them appearing once. The receptor's source is a young man in good health and CMV-seronegative. This sequence joins TRBV5-6 and TRBJ2-5; D gene unclear. The sequenced sample consisted of PBMCs. In DNA, the CDR3 is TGTGCCAGCAGGTGGGCCTACCAAGAGACCCAGTACTTC. This gives the protein CASRWAYQETQYF.